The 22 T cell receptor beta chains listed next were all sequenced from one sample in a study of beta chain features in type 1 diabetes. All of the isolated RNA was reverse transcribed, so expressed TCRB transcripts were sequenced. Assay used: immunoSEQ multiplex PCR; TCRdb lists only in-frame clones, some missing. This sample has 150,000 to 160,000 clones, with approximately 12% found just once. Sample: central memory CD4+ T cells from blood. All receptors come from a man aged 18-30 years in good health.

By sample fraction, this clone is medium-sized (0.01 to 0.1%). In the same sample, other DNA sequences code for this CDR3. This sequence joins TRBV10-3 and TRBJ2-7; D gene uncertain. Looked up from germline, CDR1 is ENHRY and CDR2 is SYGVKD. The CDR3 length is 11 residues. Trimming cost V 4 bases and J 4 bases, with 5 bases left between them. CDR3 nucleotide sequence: TGTGCCATCAGTGTTGGTTACGAGCAGTACTTC. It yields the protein CAISVGYEQYF.

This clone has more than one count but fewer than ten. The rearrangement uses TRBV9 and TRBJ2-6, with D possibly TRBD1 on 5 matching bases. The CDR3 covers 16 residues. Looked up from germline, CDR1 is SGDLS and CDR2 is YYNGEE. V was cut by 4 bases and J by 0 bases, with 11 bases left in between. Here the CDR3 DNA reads TGTGCCAGCAGCTCATCTACAGGCTCTGGGGCCAACGTCCTGACTTTC. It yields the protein CASSSSTGSGANVLTF.

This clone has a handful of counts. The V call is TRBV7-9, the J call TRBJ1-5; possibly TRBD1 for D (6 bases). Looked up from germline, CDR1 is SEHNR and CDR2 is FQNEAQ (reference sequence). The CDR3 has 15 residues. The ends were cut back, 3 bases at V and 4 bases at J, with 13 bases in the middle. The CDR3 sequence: CASSLNTGPNQPQHF. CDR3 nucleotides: TGTGCCAGCAGCTTGAATACAGGGCCGAATCAGCCCCAGCATTTT.

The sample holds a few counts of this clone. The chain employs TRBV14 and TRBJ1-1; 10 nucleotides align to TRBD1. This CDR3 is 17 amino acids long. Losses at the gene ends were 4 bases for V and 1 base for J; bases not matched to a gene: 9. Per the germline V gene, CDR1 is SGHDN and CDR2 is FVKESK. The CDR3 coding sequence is TGTGCCAGCAGCCCACAACGACAGGGGGCTAGGAACACTGAAGCTTTCTTT. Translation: CASSPQRQGARNTEAFF. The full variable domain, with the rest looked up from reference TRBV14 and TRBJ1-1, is EAGVTQFPSHSVIEKGQTVTLRCDPISGHDNLYWYRRVMGKEIKFLLHFVKESKQDESGMPNNRFLAERTGGTYSTLKVQPAELEDSGVYFCASSPQRQGARNTEAFFGQGTRLTVV.

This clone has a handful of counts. The CDR3 DNA reads TGTGCCAGCAGCCCAAAGGGGCAGGGGGCGCACCACATGAACACTGAAGCTTTCTTT. Amino acid sequence: CASSPKGQGAHHMNTEAFF. The chain couples TRBV7-9 to TRBJ1-1; 8 bases are a match to TRBD1. Germline values: CDR1 SEHNR, CDR2 FQNEAQ (reference sequence). This CDR3 has 19 amino acids. Germline trimming cut 5 bases from V and 0 bases from J; bases unmatched to any gene: 17.

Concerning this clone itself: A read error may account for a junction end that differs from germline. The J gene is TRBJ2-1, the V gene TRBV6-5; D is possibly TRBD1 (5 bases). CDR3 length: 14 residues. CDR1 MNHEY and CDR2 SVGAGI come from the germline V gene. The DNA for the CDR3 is TGTGCCTGCAGACAGCTAGGCTCCTACAATGAGCAGTTCTTC. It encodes CACRQLGSYNEQFF.

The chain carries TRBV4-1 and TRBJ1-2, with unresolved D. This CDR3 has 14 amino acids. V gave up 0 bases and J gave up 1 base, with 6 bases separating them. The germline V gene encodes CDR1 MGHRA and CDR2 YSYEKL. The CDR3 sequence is CASSQEPRNYGYTF. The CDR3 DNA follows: TGCGCCAGCAGCCAAGAACCACGTAACTATGGCTACACCTTC.

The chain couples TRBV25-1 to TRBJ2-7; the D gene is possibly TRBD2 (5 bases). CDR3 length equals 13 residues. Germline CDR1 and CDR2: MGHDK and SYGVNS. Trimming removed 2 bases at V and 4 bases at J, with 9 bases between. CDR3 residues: CASSENSGYEQYF. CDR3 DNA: TGTGCCAGCAGTGAAAATTCGGGGTACGAGCAGTACTTC.

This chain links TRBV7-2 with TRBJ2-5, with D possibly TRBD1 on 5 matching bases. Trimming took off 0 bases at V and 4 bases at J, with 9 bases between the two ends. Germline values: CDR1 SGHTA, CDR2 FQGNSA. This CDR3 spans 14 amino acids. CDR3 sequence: CASSLAQRGETQYF. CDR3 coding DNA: TGTGCCAGCAGCTTAGCGCAAAGGGGAGAGACCCAGTACTTC.

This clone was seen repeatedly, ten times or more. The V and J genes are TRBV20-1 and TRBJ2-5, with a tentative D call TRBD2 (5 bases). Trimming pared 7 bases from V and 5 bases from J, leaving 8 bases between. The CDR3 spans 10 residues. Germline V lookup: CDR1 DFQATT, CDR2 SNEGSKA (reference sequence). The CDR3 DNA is TGCAGTGAGAAGCGGGAGACCCAGTACTTC. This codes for CSEKRETQYF.

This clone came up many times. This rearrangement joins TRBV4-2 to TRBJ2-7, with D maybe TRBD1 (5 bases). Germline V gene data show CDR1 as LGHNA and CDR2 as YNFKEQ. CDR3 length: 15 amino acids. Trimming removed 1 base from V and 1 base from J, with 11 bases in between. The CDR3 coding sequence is TGTGCCAGCAGCCAAGGAGACAGTGAATCCTACGAGCAGTACTTC. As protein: CASSQGDSESYEQYF.

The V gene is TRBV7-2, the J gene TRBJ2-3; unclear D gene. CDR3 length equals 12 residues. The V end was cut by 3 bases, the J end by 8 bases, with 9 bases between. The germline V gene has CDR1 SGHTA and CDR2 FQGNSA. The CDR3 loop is CASSFEPSTQYF. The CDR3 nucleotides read TGTGCCAGCAGCTTCGAACCAAGTACGCAGTATTTT.

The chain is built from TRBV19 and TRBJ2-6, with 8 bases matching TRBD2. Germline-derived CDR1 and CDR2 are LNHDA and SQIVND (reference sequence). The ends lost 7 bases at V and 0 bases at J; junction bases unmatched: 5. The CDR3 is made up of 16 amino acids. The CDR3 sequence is CASNLAGRSGANVLTF. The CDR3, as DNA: TGTGCCAGTAATCTAGCGGGTCGCTCTGGGGCCAACGTCCTGACTTTC.

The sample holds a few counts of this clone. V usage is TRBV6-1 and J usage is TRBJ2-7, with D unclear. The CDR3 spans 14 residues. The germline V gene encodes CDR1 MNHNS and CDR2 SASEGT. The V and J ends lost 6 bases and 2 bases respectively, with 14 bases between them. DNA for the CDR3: TGTGCCAGCAGGCCGAGCGCGGCAACCTACGAGCAGTACTTC. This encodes CASRPSAATYEQYF.

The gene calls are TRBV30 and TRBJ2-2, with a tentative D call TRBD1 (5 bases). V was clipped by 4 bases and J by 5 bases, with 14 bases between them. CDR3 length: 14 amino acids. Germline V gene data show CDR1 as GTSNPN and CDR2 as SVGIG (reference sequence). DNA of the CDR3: TGTGCCTGGACCAAGGGGTTACAGACCGGGGAGCTGTTTTTT. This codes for CAWTKGLQTGELFF.

This CDR3 reads CASSAGGLTSYGYTF. The CDR3 coding sequence is TGTGCCAGCAGCGCGGGCGGCCTGACGTCGTATGGCTACACCTTC. V gene TRBV9 combines with J gene TRBJ1-2; D is undetermined. Trimming removed 3 bases from V and 5 bases from J, with 17 bases in between. CDR3 length equals 15 residues. Germline CDR1 reads SGDLS; CDR2 reads YYNGEE.

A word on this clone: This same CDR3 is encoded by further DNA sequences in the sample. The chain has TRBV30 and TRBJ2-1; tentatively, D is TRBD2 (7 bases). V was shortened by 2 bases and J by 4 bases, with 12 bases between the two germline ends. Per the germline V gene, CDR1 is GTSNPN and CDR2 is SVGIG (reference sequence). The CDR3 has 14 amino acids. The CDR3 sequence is CAWSKGGIYNEQFF. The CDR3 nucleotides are TGTGCCTGGAGTAAGGGGGGGATTTACAATGAGCAGTTCTTC.

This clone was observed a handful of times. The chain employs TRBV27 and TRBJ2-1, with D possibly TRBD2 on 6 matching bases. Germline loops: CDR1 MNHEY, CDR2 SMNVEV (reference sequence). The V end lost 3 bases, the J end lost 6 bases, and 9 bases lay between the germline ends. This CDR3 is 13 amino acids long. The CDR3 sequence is CASSFFGGNEQFF. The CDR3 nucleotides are TGTGCCAGCAGTTTTTTCGGGGGCAATGAGCAGTTCTTC.

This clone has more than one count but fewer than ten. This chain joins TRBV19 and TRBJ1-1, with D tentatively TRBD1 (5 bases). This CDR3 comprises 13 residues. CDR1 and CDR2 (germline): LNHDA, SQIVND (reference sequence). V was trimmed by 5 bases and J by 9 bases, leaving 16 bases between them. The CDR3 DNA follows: TGTGCCAGTAGTGTAACCCGGGACCGCCAAGCTTTCTTT. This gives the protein CASSVTRDRQAFF. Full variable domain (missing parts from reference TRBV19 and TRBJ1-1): DGGITQSPKYLFRKEGQNVTLSCEQNLNHDAMYWYRQDPGQGLRLIYYSQIVNDFQKGDIAEGYSVSREKKESFPLTVTSAQKNPTAFYLCASSVTRDRQAFFGQGTRLTVV.

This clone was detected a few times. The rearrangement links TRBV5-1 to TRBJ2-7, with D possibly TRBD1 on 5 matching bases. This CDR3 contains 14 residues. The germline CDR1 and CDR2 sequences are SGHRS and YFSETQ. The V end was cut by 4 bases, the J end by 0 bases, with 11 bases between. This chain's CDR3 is CASSSDSFSYEQYF. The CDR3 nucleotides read TGCGCCAGCAGCAGCGACAGTTTCTCCTACGAGCAGTACTTC.

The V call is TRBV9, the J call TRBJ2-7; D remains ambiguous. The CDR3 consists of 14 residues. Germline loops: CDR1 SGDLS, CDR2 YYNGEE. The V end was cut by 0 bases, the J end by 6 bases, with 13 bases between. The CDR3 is CASSVDTWPGEQYF. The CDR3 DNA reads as TGTGCCAGCAGCGTAGACACTTGGCCGGGCGAGCAGTACTTC.

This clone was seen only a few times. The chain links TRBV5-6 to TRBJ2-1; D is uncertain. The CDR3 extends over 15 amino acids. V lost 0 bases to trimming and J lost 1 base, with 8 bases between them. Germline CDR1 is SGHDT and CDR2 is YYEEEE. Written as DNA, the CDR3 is TGTGCCAGCAGCTTGGCGGCTAGATCCTACAATGAGCAGTTCTTC. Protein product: CASSLAARSYNEQFF.